What follows is one TCR beta chain and its context. The antigen remains unidentified. The sample is drawn from a study of T cells in localized non-small cell lung cancer. Here immunoSEQ multiplex PCR was the method, and the copy in TCRdb shows in-frame clones only, minus some. The sample shows around 130,000 clones, more than 80% of them seen only once. This CDR3 has 13 residues. CDR1 is SGHVS, CDR2 FNYEAQ, per germline. V shed 1 base and J shed 12 bases, with 13 bases lying between them. Whole-study findings and limits: Across samples, adjacent lung featured a median roughly 50 of the top 100 tumor clones. Sequencing covered just one tumor region, so heterogeneity cannot be ruled out.

The receptor comes from a female donor of 60 years or more with stage I lung adenocarcinoma. This chain connects TRBV7-6 to TRBJ2-1; tentatively, D is TRBD2 (7 bases). Sample: peripheral blood, taken before any cancer treatment. The CDR3 bases are TGTGCCAGCAGCTTAGGGAAGGGGGGGGTGCAGTTCTTC. Translated, it gives CASSLGKGGVQFF.